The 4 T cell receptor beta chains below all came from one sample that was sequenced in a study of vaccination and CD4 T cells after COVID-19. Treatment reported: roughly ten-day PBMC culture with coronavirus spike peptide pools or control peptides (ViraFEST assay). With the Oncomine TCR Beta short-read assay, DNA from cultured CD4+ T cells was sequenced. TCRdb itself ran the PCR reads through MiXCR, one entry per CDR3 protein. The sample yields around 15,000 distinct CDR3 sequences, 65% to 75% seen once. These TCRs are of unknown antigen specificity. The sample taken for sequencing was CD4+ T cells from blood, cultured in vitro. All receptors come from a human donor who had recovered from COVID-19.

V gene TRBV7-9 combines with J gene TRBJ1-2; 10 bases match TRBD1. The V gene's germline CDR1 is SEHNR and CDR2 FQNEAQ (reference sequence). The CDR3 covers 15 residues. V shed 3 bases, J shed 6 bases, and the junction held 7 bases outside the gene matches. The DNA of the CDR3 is TGTGCCAGCAGCTTGAGACAGGGGGCAGGGGATGGCTACACCTTC. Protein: CASSLRQGAGDGYTF.

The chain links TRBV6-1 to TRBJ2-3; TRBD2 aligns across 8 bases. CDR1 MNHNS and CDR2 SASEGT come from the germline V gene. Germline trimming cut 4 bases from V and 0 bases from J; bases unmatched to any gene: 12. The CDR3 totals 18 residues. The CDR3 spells CASSARVTSGASTDTQYF. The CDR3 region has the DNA TGTGCCAGCAGTGCACGCGTAACTAGCGGAGCTAGCACAGATACGCAGTATTTT.

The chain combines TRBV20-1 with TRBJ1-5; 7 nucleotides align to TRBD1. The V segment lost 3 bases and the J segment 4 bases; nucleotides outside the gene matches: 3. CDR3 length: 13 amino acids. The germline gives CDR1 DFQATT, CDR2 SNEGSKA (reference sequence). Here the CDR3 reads CSASARGNQPQHF. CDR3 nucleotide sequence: TGCAGTGCTAGCGCCAGGGGGAATCAGCCCCAGCATTTT.

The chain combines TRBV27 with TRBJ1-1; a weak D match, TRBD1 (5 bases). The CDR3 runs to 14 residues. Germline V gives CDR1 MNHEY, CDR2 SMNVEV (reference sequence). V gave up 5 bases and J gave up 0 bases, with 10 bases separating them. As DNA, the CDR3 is TGTGCCAGCAGTCCACAGGCCTTGAACACTGAAGCTTTCTTT. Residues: CASSPQALNTEAFF.